This entry lists 27 T cell receptor beta chains sequenced from one sample in a study of chemoradiotherapy in HPV16-positive cancers. Method: immunoSEQ multiplex PCR; TCRdb's copy keeps in-frame clones and lacks some. The repertoire holds over a thousand clones, with approximately 78% as singletons. The source material was tumor tissue, sampled from a patient who underwent chemoradiotherapy. The receptors here all came from a human donor with HPV-associated anogenital cancer.

This chain connects TRBV7-2 to TRBJ2-7, with D unresolved. The CDR3 length is 15 residues. The V end was cut by 3 bases, the J end by 0 bases, with 12 bases between. Germline V gene lookup returns CDR1 SGHTA and CDR2 FQGNSA. The CDR3 here is CASSFDTRTSYEQYV. The CDR3 DNA reads TGTGCCAGCAGCTTTGATACGCGGACCTCCTACGAGCAGTACGTC.

This rearrangement joins TRBV29-1 to TRBJ1-1; TRBD1 matches at 8 bases. Trimming cost V 8 bases and J 5 bases; bases outside gene matches: 10. Germline V gene data show CDR1 as SQVTM and CDR2 as ANQGSEA. The CDR3 is 13 amino acids. The CDR3 loop is CSFYGTGMTEAFF. CDR3 sequence (DNA): TGCAGCTTCTACGGGACAGGTATGACTGAAGCTTTCTTT. The full variable domain, with the rest looked up from reference TRBV29-1 and TRBJ1-1, is SAVISQKPSRDICQRGTSLTIQCQVDSQVTMMFWYRQQPGQSLTLIATANQGSEATYESGFVIDKFPISRPNLTFSTLTVSNMSPEDSSIYLCSFYGTGMTEAFFGQGTRLTVV.

The J gene is TRBJ2-7, the V gene TRBV27, with a tentative D call TRBD2 (6 bases). This CDR3 comprises 17 residues. CDR1 is MNHEY, CDR2 SMNVEV, per germline (reference sequence). V was shortened by 6 bases and J by 3 bases, with 24 bases between the two germline ends. The CDR3: CASSHIRQPGLHYEQYF. CDR3 DNA: TGTGCCAGCAGCCATATCCGACAACCGGGACTCCACTACGAGCAGTACTTC.

This clone was seen a handful of times. J is TRBJ2-2 and V is TRBV5-4, with D unclear. The ends were cut back, 4 bases at V and 2 bases at J, with 15 bases in the middle. The CDR3 length is 16 residues. Germline lookup yields CDR1 SGHNT and CDR2 YYREEE (reference sequence). CDR3 loop: CASSRLQDLNTGELFF. CDR3 nucleotides: TGTGCCAGCAGCCGCCTGCAAGACTTAAACACCGGGGAGCTGTTTTTT.

The DNA of the CDR3 is TGTGCCACTGGGGCAGGGGGCGCGCGGGAGACCCAGTACTTC. Translation: CATGAGGARETQYF. The chain combines TRBV19 with TRBJ2-5; 8 nucleotides match TRBD1. With V trimmed by 10 bases and J by 5 bases, 12 bases remained unmatched. The length of the CDR3 is 14 residues. Germline values: CDR1 LNHDA, CDR2 SQIVND (reference sequence). The full variable domain, rest sourced from reference TRBV19 and TRBJ2-5, is DGGITQSPKYLFRKEGQNVTLSCEQNLNHDAMYWYRQDPGQGLRLIYYSQIVNDFQKGDIAEGYSVSREKKESFPLTVTSAQKNPTAFYLCATGAGGARETQYFGPGTRLLVL.

V usage is TRBV7-2 and J usage is TRBJ2-3; 12 positions agree with TRBD2. The germline gives CDR1 SGHTA, CDR2 FQGNSA. The CDR3 sequence is 16 residues long. Losses at the gene ends were 4 bases for V and 8 bases for J; bases not matched to a gene: 10. CDR3 sequence reads: CASSYGLAGQWGTQYF. The CDR3 coding sequence is TGTGCCAGCAGCTATGGACTAGCGGGGCAATGGGGTACGCAGTATTTT.

The rearrangement uses TRBV7-2 and TRBJ2-5; the D is unclear. The length of the CDR3 is 11 residues. The ends were cut back, 5 bases at V and 4 bases at J, with 5 bases in the middle. Germline values: CDR1 SGHTA, CDR2 FQGNSA. CDR3 nucleotides: TGTGCCAGCAGCACGGGAGAGACCCAGTACTTC. This codes for CASSTGETQYF.

V and J are TRBV20-1 and TRBJ2-3, with 12 bases that match TRBD2. Germline V gene sequence: CDR1 DFQATT, CDR2 SNEGSKA (reference sequence). The length of the CDR3 is 11 residues. The CDR3 nucleotides are TGCACAGGGACTAGCGGGGATACGCAGTATTTT. Encoded protein: CTGTSGDTQYF.

The chain uses TRBV28 and TRBJ1-5; D not certain. Germline values: CDR1 MDHEN, CDR2 SYDVKM. The CDR3 loop spans 12 amino acids. The V gene lost 5 bases and the J gene lost 3 bases, with 5 bases spanning the gap. The chain's CDR3 is CASSPNNQPQHF. CDR3 nucleotide sequence: TGTGCCAGCAGTCCGAACAATCAGCCCCAGCATTTT.

The chain is built from TRBV6-5 and TRBJ1-6, with unresolved D. The V gene's germline CDR1 is MNHEY and CDR2 SVGAGI. Trimming took off 6 bases at V and 13 bases at J, with 10 bases between the two ends. This CDR3 contains 11 residues. CDR3 residues: CASRQRGPLHF. The CDR3 nucleotides are TGTGCCAGCAGGCAACGAGGGCCCCTCCACTTT.

The chain couples TRBV6-1 to TRBJ2-5; D is undetermined. CDR1 and CDR2 (germline): MNHNS, SASEGT. The length of the CDR3 is 14 residues. V was clipped by 5 bases and J by 2 bases, with 12 bases between them. Written as DNA, the CDR3 is TGTGCCAGCAGTCCTCGGACCAATCAAGAGACCCAGTACTTC. It is translated as CASSPRTNQETQYF.

The chain couples TRBV27 to TRBJ1-4; D not certain. Germline assignment: CDR1 MNHEY and CDR2 SMNVEV (reference sequence). V was pared by 8 bases and J by 6 bases, with 16 bases between. The CDR3 runs 14 residues. CDR3 DNA: TGTGCCAGCGGAACCGCTGGAGGGTATGAAAAACTGTTTTTT. It translates to CASGTAGGYEKLFF. Together with reference TRBV27 and TRBJ1-4, the CDR3 gives the full variable domain: EAQVTQNPRYLITVTGKKLTVTCSQNMNHEYMSWYRQDPGLGLRQIYYSMNVEVTDKGDVPEGYKVSRKEKRNFPLILESPSPNQTSLYFCASGTAGGYEKLFFGSGTQLSVL.

This clone showed up just a few times. The chain uses TRBV7-3 and TRBJ1-2; perhaps TRBD1 as D (6 bases). CDR3 size: 13 residues. Germline assignment: CDR1 SGHTA and CDR2 FQGTGA. Trimming stripped 5 bases from V and 6 bases from J, with 13 bases between. The CDR3 DNA follows: TGTGCCAGCAGCCAAGACCAGGGGCATGGCTACACCTTC. Its translation: CASSQDQGHGYTF. The entire variable domain, with the rest obtained from reference TRBV7-3 and TRBJ1-2, is as follows: GAGVSQTPSNKVTEKGKYVELRCDPISGHTALYWYRQSLGQGPEFLIYFQGTGAADDSGLPNDRFFAVRPEGSVSTLKIQRTERGDSAVYLCASSQDQGHGYTFGSGTRLTVV.

In this sample, this clone turned up a few times. The CDR3 protein is CASKTEGRNTEAFF. The CDR3 DNA is TGTGCCAGTAAAACCGAGGGGAGGAACACTGAAGCTTTCTTT. The V call is TRBV19, the J call TRBJ1-1; perhaps TRBD1 as D (5 bases). Trimming left V 7 bases short and J 1 base short, with 13 bases between. Germline V gene sequence: CDR1 LNHDA, CDR2 SQIVND (reference sequence). This CDR3 comprises 14 residues.

The chain is built from TRBV27 and TRBJ1-6; D gene ambiguous. V was trimmed by 2 bases and J by 6 bases, leaving 8 bases between them. Germline-derived CDR1 and CDR2 are MNHEY and SMNVEV (reference sequence). The CDR3 runs 14 residues. CDR3: CASSLKQLNSPLHF. The CDR3 bases are TGTGCCAGCAGTTTAAAACAGCTTAATTCACCCCTCCACTTT.

The chain is built from TRBV7-9 and TRBJ1-5, with TRBD1 matching 9 bases. The CDR3 extends over 12 amino acids. V was clipped by 10 bases and J by 4 bases; unmatched bases: 2. Germline V gene data show CDR1 as SEHNR and CDR2 as FQNEAQ (reference sequence). The chain's CDR3 is CATGQGNQPQHF. The CDR3 region has the DNA TGTGCCACTGGACAGGGGAATCAGCCCCAGCATTTT.

V and J are TRBV5-6 and TRBJ1-1; D not resolved. Germline CDR1 SGHDT, CDR2 YYEEEE. V lost 3 bases and J lost 7, with 10 bases in between. This CDR3 region has 12 residues. The CDR3 sequence is CASSSPRGEAFF. CDR3 coding DNA: TGTGCCAGCAGCTCCCCCAGAGGTGAAGCTTTCTTT. Full variable domain (rest looked up from reference TRBV5-6 and TRBJ1-1): DAGVTQSPTHLIKTRGQQVTLRCSPKSGHDTVSWYQQALGQGPQFIFQYYEEEERQRGNFPDRFSGHQFPNYSSELNVNALLLGDSALYLCASSSPRGEAFFGQGTRLTVV.

The chain uses TRBV19 and TRBJ2-7; no clear D. Germline loops: CDR1 LNHDA, CDR2 SQIVND (reference sequence). This CDR3 is built from 14 residues. With 5 bases removed from V and 0 bases from J, the gap between germline ends came to 11 bases. CDR3 region: CASSRRGASYEQYF. Written as DNA, the CDR3 is TGTGCCAGTAGTCGCCGAGGCGCCTCCTACGAGCAGTACTTC.

This clone was detected only once. This rearrangement joins TRBV6-7 to TRBJ1-5; D ambiguous. TRBV6-7 carries the ORF label, with uncertain function. The germline V and J ends were trimmed by 2 bases and 0 bases, with 11 bases remaining between them. This CDR3 contains 16 residues. DNA for the CDR3: TGTGCCAGCAGTTACCCTGGACCTTATAGCAATCAGCCCCAGCATTTT. Its protein product is CASSYPGPYSNQPQHF.

This chain uses TRBV7-2 with TRBJ1-2, with unresolved D. CDR1 is SGHTA, CDR2 FQGNSA, per germline. V dropped 5 bases and J dropped 6 bases, with 16 bases sitting between them. The CDR3 consists of 14 residues. The DNA for the CDR3 is TGTGCCAGCAGCACCAGCTCGACCCTTCATGGCTACACCTTC. Amino acids: CASSTSSTLHGYTF.

The rearrangement links TRBV5-5 to TRBJ1-2, with D possibly TRBD1 on 5 matching bases. CDR1 and CDR2 (germline): SGHKS, YYEKEE (reference sequence). Trimming pared 0 bases from V and 3 bases from J, leaving 12 bases between. The CDR3 runs 15 residues. The CDR3 protein is CASSLVAGMDYGYTF. Here the CDR3 DNA reads TGTGCCAGCAGCTTGGTTGCAGGGATGGACTATGGCTACACCTTC.

V gene TRBV7-8 combines with J gene TRBJ1-5; D is perhaps TRBD1 (5 bases). The germline CDR1 and CDR2 sequences are SGHVS and FQNEAQ. V was clipped by 5 bases and J by 2 bases, with 10 bases between them. This CDR3 region has 14 residues. The CDR3 nucleotides read TGTGCCAGCAGCCCCGGAGGGGGCAATCAGCCCCAGCATTTT. It specifies CASSPGGGNQPQHF.

The V and J genes are TRBV19 and TRBJ1-6; 10 bases line up with TRBD1. The J segment lost 6 bases and the V segment lost 6 bases, leaving 5 bases of the junction unmatched. CDR1 and CDR2 from the germline V gene are LNHDA and SQIVND (reference sequence). The CDR3 extends over 15 amino acids. CDR3 sequence: CASRSRDRGNSPLHF. CDR3 sequence (DNA): TGTGCCAGTAGGAGCCGGGACAGGGGTAATTCACCCCTCCACTTT.

The chain is built from TRBV15 and TRBJ1-1; possibly TRBD1 for D (6 bases). The ends were cut back, 5 bases at V and 1 base at J, with 14 bases in the middle. CDR1 LNHNV and CDR2 YYDKDF come from the germline V gene (reference sequence). The CDR3 runs 15 residues. Here the CDR3 DNA reads TGTGCCACCAGCGCGTCGGGCAGGGGGAACACTGAAGCTTTCTTT. Translation: CATSASGRGNTEAFF.

In DNA, the CDR3 is TGTGCCAGCAGCTTAGGAGTGGCACAGGGGAGCACAGATACGCAGTATTTT. Its protein is CASSLGVAQGSTDTQYF. The genes are TRBV7-8 and TRBJ2-3, with 7 bases identical to TRBD1. After removal of 1 base from V and 0 bases from J, the junction contained 7 bases not matched to a gene. The CDR3 contains 17 residues. Germline loops: CDR1 SGHVS, CDR2 FQNEAQ.

As DNA, the CDR3 is TGCGCCAGCAGCCAGCCCAGGGGACGGAGCACAGATACGCAGTATTTT. This sequence encodes CASSQPRGRSTDTQYF. The V gene is TRBV5-1, the J gene TRBJ2-3; tentative D call: TRBD1 (6 bases). This CDR3 has 16 amino acids. From germline, CDR1 is SGHRS and CDR2 YFSETQ. V was trimmed by 4 bases and J by 0 bases, leaving 15 bases between them. Full variable domain (rest looked up from reference TRBV5-1 and TRBJ2-3): KAGVTQTPRYLIKTRGQQVTLSCSPISGHRSVSWYQQTPGQGLQFLFEYFSETQRNKGNFPGRFSGRQFSNSRSEMNVSTLELGDSALYLCASSQPRGRSTDTQYFGPGTRLTVL.

This rearrangement joins TRBV19 to TRBJ2-2, with a weak D call TRBD1 (6 bases). From germline, CDR1 is LNHDA and CDR2 SQIVND (reference sequence). Trimming left V 10 bases short and J 1 base short, with 13 bases between. This CDR3 has 14 residues. This CDR3 is CATMGTLNTGELFF. CDR3 DNA: TGTGCCACCATGGGGACACTGAACACCGGGGAGCTGTTTTTT.